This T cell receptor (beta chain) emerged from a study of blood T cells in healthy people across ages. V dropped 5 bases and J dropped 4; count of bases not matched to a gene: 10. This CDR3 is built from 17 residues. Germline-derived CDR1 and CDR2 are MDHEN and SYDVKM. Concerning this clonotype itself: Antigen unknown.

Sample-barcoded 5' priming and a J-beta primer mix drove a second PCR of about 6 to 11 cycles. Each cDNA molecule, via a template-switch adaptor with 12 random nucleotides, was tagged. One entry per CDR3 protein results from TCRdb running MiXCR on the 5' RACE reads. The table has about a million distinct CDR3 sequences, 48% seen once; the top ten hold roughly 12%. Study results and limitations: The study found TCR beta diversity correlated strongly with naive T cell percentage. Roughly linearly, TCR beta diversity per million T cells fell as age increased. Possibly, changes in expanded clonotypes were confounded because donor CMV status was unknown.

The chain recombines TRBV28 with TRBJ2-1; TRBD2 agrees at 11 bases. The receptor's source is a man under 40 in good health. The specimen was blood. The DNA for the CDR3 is TGTGCCAGCAGTCCGCCCTCTAGCGGGGGGCTATACAATGAGCAGTTCTTC. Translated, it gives CASSPPSSGGLYNEQFF.